This T cell receptor (beta chain) was documented in a study of blood T cells in healthy people across ages (dated by TCRdb to about 2015). Looking at the study overall: Template switching captured roughly one uniquely barcoded TCR beta cDNA molecule per two T cells in model experiments. The study analyzed two additional independent replicas of 1 million unique cDNA reads from the same blood draw for two donors, one aged 18 to 30 and one aged 80 or older. The study measured age-related changes in TCR beta repertoire diversity using deep sequencing normalized with unique cDNA molecular identifiers. Donors were grouped into four age groups: young (average approximately 15 years), middle-aged (39), aged (approximately 67) and long-lived (approximately 78). Donors of different ages were randomly distributed across sequencing lanes to avoid experimental bias. Findings and caveats that apply to the study as a whole: Total diversity estimates from one million sequenced T cells were considered lower bounds and underestimates. Observed TCR beta diversity per million T cells fell roughly linearly with age, and a significant reduction was already apparent by age around 40. Because donor CMV infection status was unknown, age-related changes in expanded clonotypes were potentially confounded. Compared with the aged group, the long-lived group had more naive CD4+ T cells, fewer expanded clones and increased TCR diversity, a pattern suggesting age selection. Observed TCR beta diversity correlated strongly with the percentage of naive T cells measured by flow cytometry. Conclusive comparison of naive and antigen-experienced compartments was prevented by the profiling of bulk unsorted PBMCs.

The receptor library was made with 5' RACE. TCRdb lists the instrument as Illumina HiSeq 2500. A second PCR of roughly 7 to 12 cycles was run with a J-beta primer mix and a sample-barcoded 5' primer. A template-switch 5' adaptor carrying 12 random nucleotides introduced a unique molecular identifier onto each TCR beta cDNA molecule. At least 2.5 million CDR3-containing paired-end reads were obtained from each sample. All of the RNA was converted into first-strand cDNA using the Mint cDNA synthesis kit, with a TRBC-specific oligonucleotide serving as the primer. After uracil-DNA glycosylase treatment, a first 18-cycle PCR used universal primers M1SS and BC2_uni_R on all cDNA. On the authors' methods: For normalization, 1 million high-quality reads were randomly selected from each sample, with every read carrying a distinct molecular identifier. Instead of being binned into consensus sequences, reads that shared molecular identifiers were thrown out. MiTCR, run with a Q25 quality threshold and the strictest error-elimination algorithm, handled CDR3 identification, clonotype clustering and error correction. A nonparametric unseen species model with Euler transformation was used to estimate lower-bound total TCR beta diversity. TCRdb reprocessing: public reads trimmed at Q25 with fastp, clones called with MiXCR, in-frame beta chains kept. Each CDR3 protein appears once, grouped with its most common genes and DNA. TCRdb, not the original authors, processed these V and J calls. This sample lists about 800,000 distinct CDR3 sequences; 35% to 60% were detected once. 15% to 20% of the sample goes to the ten largest clones.

Comment on this clonotype: The antigen it recognizes is unknown. One base away there is no much larger clone; base qualities are not given.

Systemically healthy Caucasian individuals from Russia, roughly 40 in total and aged about 6 to 100 years, were included as donors. Around 10 milliliters of peripheral blood were drawn from each donor into EDTA-treated Vacutainer tubes. PBMCs were isolated by Ficoll-Paque density-gradient centrifugation, with at least 6 million obtained per sample. Total RNA was extracted from PBMCs with Trizol reagent, with at least 5 micrograms obtained per sample. The percentages of naive CD45RAhigh/CD27high T cells were determined by flow cytometry on a PBMC aliquot from every donor. The source material was blood. The receptor was isolated from a man aged 80 or over in good health.

The CDR3 reads CASSGTVYQETQYF. The sequenced DNA is TGTGCCAGCAGCGGGACAGTGTACCAAGAGACCCAGTACTTC. The sequence is built from TRBV5-5 and TRBJ2-5, and TRBD1 matches 7 of the central bases. From cysteine to phenylalanine, the CDR3 is 14 amino acids long. CDR3 DNA is the only sequence kept; it has 42 bases, read in frame from the first base. Trimming removed 4 bases from V and 0 bases from J; the gene matches leave 3 bases unexplained. CDR1 SGHKS and CDR2 YYEKEE were looked up in the germline V gene (reference sequence).